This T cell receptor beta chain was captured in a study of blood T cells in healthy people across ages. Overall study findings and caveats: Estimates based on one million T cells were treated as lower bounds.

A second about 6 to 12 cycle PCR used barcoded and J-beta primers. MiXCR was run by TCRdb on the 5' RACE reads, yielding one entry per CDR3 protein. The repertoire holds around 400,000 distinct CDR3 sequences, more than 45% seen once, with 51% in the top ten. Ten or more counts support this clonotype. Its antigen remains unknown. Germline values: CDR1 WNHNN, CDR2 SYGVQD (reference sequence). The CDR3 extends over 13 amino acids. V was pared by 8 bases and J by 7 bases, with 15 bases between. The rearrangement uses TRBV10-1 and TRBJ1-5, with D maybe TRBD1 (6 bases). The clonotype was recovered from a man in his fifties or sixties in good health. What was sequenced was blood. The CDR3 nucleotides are TGCGCCAGCTCTGAGGGGGTTTCGCAGCCCCAGCATTTT. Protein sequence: CASSEGVSQPQHF.